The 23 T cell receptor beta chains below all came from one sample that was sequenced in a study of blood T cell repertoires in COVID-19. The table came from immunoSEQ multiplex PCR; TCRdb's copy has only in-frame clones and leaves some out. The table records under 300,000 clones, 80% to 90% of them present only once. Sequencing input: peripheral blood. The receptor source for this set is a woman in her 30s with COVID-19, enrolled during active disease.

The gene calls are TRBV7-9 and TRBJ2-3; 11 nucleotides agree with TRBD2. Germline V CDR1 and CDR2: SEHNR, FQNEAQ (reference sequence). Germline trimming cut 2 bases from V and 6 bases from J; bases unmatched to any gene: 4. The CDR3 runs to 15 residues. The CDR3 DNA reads TGTGCCAGCAGCTTATTAGCGGGGGGGCAGGATACGCAGTATTTT. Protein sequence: CASSLLAGGQDTQYF.

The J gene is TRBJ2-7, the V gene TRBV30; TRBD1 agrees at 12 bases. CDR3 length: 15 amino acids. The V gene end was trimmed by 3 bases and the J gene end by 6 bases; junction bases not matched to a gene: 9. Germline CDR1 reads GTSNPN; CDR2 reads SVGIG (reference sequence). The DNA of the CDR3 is TGTGCCTGGAGCCATAGGGGGACAGGGGGCCCCGAGCAGTACTTC. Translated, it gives CAWSHRGTGGPEQYF.

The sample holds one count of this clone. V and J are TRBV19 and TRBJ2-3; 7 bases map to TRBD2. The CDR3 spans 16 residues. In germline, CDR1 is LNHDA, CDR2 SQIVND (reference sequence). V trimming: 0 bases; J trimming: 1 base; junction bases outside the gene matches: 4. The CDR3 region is CASSIDDAGGTDTQYF. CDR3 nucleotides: TGTGCCAGTAGTATAGATGACGCGGGGGGCACAGATACGCAGTATTTT.

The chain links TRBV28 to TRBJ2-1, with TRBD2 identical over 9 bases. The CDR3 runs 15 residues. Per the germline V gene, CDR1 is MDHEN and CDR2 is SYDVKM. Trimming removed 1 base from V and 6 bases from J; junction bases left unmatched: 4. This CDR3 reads CASSLFAGGGNEQFF. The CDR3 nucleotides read TGTGCCAGCAGTTTATTTGCGGGGGGGGGCAATGAGCAGTTCTTC. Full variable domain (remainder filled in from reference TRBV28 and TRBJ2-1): DVKVTQSSRYLVKRTGEKVFLECVQDMDHENMFWYRQDPGLGLRLIYFSYDVKMKEKGDIPEGYSVSREKKERFSLILESASTNQTSMYLCASSLFAGGGNEQFFGPGTRLTVL.

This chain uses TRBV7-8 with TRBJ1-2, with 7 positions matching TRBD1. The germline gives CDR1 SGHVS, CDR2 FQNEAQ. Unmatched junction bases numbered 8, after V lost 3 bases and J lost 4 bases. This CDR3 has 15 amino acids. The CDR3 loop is CASSFLQGLGYGYTF. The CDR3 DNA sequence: TGTGCCAGCAGCTTCTTACAGGGGTTGGGCTATGGCTACACCTTC. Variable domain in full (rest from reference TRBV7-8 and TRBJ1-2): GAGVSQSPRYKVAKRGQDVALRCDPISGHVSLFWYQQALGQGPEFLTYFQNEAQLDKSGLPSDRFFAERPEGSVSTLKIQRTQQEDSAVYLCASSFLQGLGYGYTFGSGTRLTVV.

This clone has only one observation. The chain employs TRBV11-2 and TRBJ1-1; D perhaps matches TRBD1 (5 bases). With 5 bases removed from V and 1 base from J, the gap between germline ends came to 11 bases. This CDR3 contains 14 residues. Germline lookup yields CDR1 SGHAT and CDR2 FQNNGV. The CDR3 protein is CASSRAGGNTEAFF. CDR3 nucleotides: TGTGCCAGCAGCCGAGCGGGGGGGAACACTGAAGCTTTCTTT.

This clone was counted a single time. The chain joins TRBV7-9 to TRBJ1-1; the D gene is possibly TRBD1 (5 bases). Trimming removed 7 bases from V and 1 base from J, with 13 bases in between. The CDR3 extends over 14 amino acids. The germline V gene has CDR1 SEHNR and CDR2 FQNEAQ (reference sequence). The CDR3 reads CASTLAGGNTEAFF. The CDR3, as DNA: TGTGCCAGCACCCTCGCGGGGGGGAACACTGAAGCTTTCTTT.

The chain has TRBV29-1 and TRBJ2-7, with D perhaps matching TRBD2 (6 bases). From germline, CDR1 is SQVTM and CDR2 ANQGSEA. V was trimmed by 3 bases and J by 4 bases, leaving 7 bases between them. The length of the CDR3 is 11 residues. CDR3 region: CSVDRGYEQYF. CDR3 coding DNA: TGCAGCGTTGACCGGGGGTACGAGCAGTACTTC.

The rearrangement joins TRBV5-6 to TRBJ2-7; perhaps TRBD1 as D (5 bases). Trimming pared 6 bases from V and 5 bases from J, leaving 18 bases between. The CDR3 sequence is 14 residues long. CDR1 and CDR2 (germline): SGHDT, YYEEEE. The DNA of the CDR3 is TGTGCCAGCATAGGGGCTCCGGGTACCCACGAGCAGTACTTC. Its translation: CASIGAPGTHEQYF.

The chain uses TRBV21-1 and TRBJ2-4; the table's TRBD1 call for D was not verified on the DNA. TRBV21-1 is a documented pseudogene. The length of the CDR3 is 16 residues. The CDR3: CASSKWNGTEKNIQYF. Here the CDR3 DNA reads TGTGCCAGCAGCAAATGGAACGGGACAGAAAAAAACATTCAGTACTTC.

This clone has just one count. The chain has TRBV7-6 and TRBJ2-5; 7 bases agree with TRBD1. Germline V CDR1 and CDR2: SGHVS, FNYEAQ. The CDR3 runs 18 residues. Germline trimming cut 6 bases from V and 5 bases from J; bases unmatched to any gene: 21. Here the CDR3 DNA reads TGTGCCAGCAGTCACCCTGGCCACAGGGGCCTTAGGGGGGAGACCCAGTACTTC. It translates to CASSHPGHRGLRGETQYF.

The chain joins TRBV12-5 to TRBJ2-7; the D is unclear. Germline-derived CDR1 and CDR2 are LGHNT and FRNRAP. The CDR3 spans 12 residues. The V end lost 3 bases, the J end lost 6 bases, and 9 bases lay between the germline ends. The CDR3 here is CASGFSSSEQYF. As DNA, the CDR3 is TGTGCTAGTGGTTTTTCTTCGTCCGAGCAGTACTTC.

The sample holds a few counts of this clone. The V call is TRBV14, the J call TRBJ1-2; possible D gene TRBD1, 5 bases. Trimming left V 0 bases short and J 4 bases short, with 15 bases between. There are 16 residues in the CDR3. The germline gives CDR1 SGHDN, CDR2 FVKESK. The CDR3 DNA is TGTGCCAGCAGCCAAGAGGGGACTGGGACGGTCTATGGCTACACCTTC. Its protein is CASSQEGTGTVYGYTF. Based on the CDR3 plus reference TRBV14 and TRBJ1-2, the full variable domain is EAGVTQFPSHSVIEKGQTVTLRCDPISGHDNLYWYRRVMGKEIKFLLHFVKESKQDESGMPNNRFLAERTGGTYSTLKVQPAELEDSGVYFCASSQEGTGTVYGYTFGSGTRLTVV.

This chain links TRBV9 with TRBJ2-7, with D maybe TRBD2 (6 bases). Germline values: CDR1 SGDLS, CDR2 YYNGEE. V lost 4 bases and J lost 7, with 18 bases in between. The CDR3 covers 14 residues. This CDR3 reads CASSPRGGFWEQYF. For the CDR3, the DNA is TGTGCCAGCAGCCCGAGAGGAGGGTTTTGGGAGCAGTACTTC.

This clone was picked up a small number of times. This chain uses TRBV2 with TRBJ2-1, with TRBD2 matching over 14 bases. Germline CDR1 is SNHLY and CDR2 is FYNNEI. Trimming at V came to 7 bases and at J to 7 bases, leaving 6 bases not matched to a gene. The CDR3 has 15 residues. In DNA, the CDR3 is TGTGCCAGCAAGACTAGCGGGGGGGCTTGGAATGAGCAGTTCTTC. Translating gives CASKTSGGAWNEQFF.

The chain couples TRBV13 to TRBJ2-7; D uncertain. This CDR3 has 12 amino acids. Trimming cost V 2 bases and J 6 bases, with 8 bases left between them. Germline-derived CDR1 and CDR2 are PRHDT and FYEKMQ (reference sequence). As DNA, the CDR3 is TGTGCCAGCAGCTTATCAGATCGCGAGCAGTACTTC. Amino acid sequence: CASSLSDREQYF.

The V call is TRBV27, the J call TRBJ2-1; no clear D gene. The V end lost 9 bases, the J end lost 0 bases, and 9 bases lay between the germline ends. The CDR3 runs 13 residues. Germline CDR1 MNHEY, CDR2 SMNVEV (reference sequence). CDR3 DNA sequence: TGTGCCAGTCGGCGGCGCTCCTACAATGAGCAGTTCTTC. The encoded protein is CASRRRSYNEQFF.

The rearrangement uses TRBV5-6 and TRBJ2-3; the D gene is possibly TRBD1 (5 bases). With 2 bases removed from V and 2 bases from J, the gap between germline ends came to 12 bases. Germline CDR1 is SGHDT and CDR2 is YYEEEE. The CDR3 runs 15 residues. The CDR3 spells CASSLQVFFTDTQYF. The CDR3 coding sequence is TGTGCCAGCAGCTTACAGGTCTTCTTCACAGATACGCAGTATTTT.

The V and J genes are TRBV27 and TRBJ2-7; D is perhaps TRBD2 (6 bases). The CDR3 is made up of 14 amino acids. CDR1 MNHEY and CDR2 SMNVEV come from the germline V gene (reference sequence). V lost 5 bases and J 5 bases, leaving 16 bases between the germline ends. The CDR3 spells CASSRPGLKDEQYF. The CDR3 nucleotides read TGTGCCAGCAGTCGTCCGGGACTTAAAGACGAGCAGTACTTC.

The CDR3, as DNA: TGTGCCAGCAGTGTCGGGACTAGTGCAGAGACCCAGTACTTC. Translated, it gives CASSVGTSAETQYF. V and J are TRBV2 and TRBJ2-5; 8 positions match TRBD2. The CDR3 length is 14 residues. Germline V gene sequence: CDR1 SNHLY, CDR2 FYNNEI. J was trimmed by 4 bases and V by 4 bases; bases with no gene match: 5.

The CDR3 DNA reads TGTGCTAGCCGCAGGGGTCGGGAGACCCAGTACTTC. Protein sequence: CASRRGRETQYF. The chain links TRBV12-5 to TRBJ2-5; a possible D gene is TRBD1 (6 bases). The CDR3 spans 12 residues. The germline V gene has CDR1 LGHNT and CDR2 FRNRAP. V lost 9 bases and J 5 bases, leaving 13 bases between the germline ends.

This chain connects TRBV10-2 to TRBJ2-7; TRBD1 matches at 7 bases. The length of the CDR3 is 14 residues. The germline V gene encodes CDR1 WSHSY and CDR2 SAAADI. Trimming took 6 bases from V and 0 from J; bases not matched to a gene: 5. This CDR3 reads CASRARQGSYEQYF. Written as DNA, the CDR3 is TGCGCCAGCAGGGCCCGACAGGGCTCCTACGAGCAGTACTTC.

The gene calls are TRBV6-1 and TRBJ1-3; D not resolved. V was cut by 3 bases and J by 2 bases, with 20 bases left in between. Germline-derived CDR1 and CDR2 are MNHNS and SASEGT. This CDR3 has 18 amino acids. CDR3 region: CASSDLLAGTLTGNTIYF. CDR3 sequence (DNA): TGTGCCAGCAGTGATCTGTTGGCGGGTACTCTCACTGGAAACACCATATATTTT.